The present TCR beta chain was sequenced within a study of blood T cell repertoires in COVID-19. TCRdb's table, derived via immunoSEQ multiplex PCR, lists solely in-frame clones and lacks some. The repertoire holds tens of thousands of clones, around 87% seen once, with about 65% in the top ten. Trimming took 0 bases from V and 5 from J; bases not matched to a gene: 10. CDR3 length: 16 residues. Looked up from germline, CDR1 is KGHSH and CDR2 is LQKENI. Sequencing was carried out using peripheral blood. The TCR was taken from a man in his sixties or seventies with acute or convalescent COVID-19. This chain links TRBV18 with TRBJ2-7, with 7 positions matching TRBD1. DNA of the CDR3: TGTGCCAGCTCACCACCGTCCTTACAGGGGTCGGACGAGCAGTACTTC. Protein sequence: CASSPPSLQGSDEQYF.